The 8 T cell receptor beta chains in this list originate from one sample, sequenced in a study of blood T cell repertoires in COVID-19. Sequenced by immunoSEQ multiplex PCR; TCRdb stores in-frame clones only, minus some. Of approximately 290,000 clones in the sample, over 75% were seen once. The sequencing input was PBMCs or T cells enriched from blood (not recorded which). These receptors all stem from a woman in her twenties or thirties who had recovered from COVID-19.

The chain combines TRBV4-1 with TRBJ1-6, with a weak D call TRBD1 (5 bases). CDR1 MGHRA and CDR2 YSYEKL come from the germline V gene. The CDR3 length is 20 residues. V dropped 0 bases and J dropped 0 bases, with 18 bases sitting between them. DNA of the CDR3: TGCGCCAGCAGCCAAGAACCGGGGGGAAGGACCAGCTCCTATAATTCACCCCTCCACTTT. This sequence encodes CASSQEPGGRTSSYNSPLHF.

J is TRBJ1-5 and V is TRBV7-9; a weak D match, TRBD1 (5 bases). Trimming pared 8 bases from V and 2 bases from J, leaving 7 bases between. The CDR3 length is 12 residues. Germline CDR1 SEHNR, CDR2 FQNEAQ (reference sequence). Here the CDR3 reads CASSGGNQPQHF. DNA for the CDR3: TGTGCCAGCTCGGGGGGCAATCAGCCCCAGCATTTT.

This chain connects TRBV5-1 to TRBJ2-3, with TRBD2 matching over 11 bases. Germline values: CDR1 SGHRS, CDR2 YFSETQ. This CDR3 has 18 amino acids. With V trimmed by 0 bases and J by 0 bases, 6 bases remained unmatched. CDR3 sequence: CASSLVLAGGPSTDTQYF. DNA for the CDR3: TGCGCCAGCAGCTTGGTGCTAGCGGGAGGACCTAGCACAGATACGCAGTATTTT.

The chain uses TRBV3-1 (or the pseudogene TRBV3-2) and TRBJ1-1; D is undetermined. The CDR3 extends over 15 amino acids. Germline CDR1 reads LGHDT; CDR2 reads YNNKEL (reference sequence). V shed 0 bases and J shed 4 bases, with 12 bases lying between them. CDR3 sequence: CASSQDGGPLTEAFF. CDR3 coding DNA: TGTGCCAGCAGCCAAGATGGAGGTCCCCTCACTGAAGCTTTCTTT.

V gene TRBV12-3 or TRBV12-4 combines with J gene TRBJ2-1; a weak D match, TRBD2 (6 bases). V was clipped by 5 bases and J by 7 bases, with 12 bases between them. The CDR3 totals 13 residues. The CDR3 nucleotides are TGTGCCAGCAGTCCCGGGAGAGGGAATGAGCAGTTCTTC. This codes for CASSPGRGNEQFF.

On this clone: The sample carries other DNA sequences with the same CDR3. The rearrangement joins TRBV5-6 to TRBJ2-7; D remains ambiguous. From germline, CDR1 is SGHDT and CDR2 YYEEEE. The CDR3 is 13 residues long. Trimming took 4 bases from V and 1 from J, leaving 9 bases between them. CDR3 residues: CASSLGSSYEQYF. CDR3 in DNA: TGTGCCAGCAGCCTCGGGTCTTCCTACGAGCAGTACTTC.

The chain combines TRBV28 with TRBJ2-7, with TRBD2 matching over 8 bases. With V trimmed by 4 bases and J by 4 bases, 9 bases remained unmatched. CDR3 length: 15 residues. The germline CDR1 and CDR2 sequences are MDHEN and SYDVKM. This chain's CDR3 is CASSSQLAGTYEQYF. For the CDR3, the DNA is TGTGCCAGCAGTTCCCAGTTAGCGGGAACGTACGAGCAGTACTTC.

On this clone: The same CDR3 is also encoded by other DNA sequences in this sample. The chain links TRBV6-5 to TRBJ1-5; no clear D. V was shortened by 6 bases and J by 2 bases, with 11 bases between the two germline ends. This CDR3 has 14 amino acids. Germline loops: CDR1 MNHEY, CDR2 SVGAGI. For the CDR3, the DNA is TGTGCCAGCAGCCTGGGCCAGGGCAATCAGCCCCAGCATTTT. It is translated as CASSLGQGNQPQHF.